One sample yielded the 8 T cell receptor beta chains listed below, sequenced in a study of blood T cell repertoires in COVID-19. Clones were sequenced by immunoSEQ multiplex PCR, and TCRdb holds only the in-frame ones, with some missing. Here the sample spans roughly 170,000 clones, around nine tenths being singletons. The specimen was peripheral blood. The receptors here all came from a man between 35 and 55 years old with active or convalescent COVID-19.

V is TRBV11-2 and J is TRBJ2-2; D remains ambiguous. This CDR3 region has 13 residues. Germline CDR1 and CDR2: SGHAT and FQNNGV. Between the trimmed V and J ends, which lost 4 bases and 3 bases, there was a span of 6 bases. The CDR3 loop is CASSSYYTGELFF. In nucleotides, the CDR3 is TGTGCCAGCAGCTCTTACTACACCGGGGAGCTGTTTTTT.

The chain carries TRBV29-1 and TRBJ1-2, with 7 positions matching TRBD1. The CDR3 sequence is 14 residues long. CDR1 and CDR2 from the germline V gene are SQVTM and ANQGSEA. V lost 6 bases to trimming and J lost 7 bases; unmatched junction nucleotides: 14. The DNA of the CDR3 is TGCAGCGTCGACTCGGGACAGTGGGAGCGTGGCTACACCTTC. It encodes CSVDSGQWERGYTF.

CDR3 amino acids: CASSQAQGAGANVLTF. CDR3 in DNA: TGTGCCAGCAGCCAAGCTCAAGGGGCTGGGGCCAACGTCCTGACTTTC. The rearrangement uses TRBV4-2 and TRBJ2-6; TRBD1 is a possible D gene (5 bases). Germline-derived CDR1 and CDR2 are LGHNA and YNFKEQ. Trimming stripped 1 base from V and 2 bases from J, with 9 bases between. This CDR3 region has 16 residues.

The V call is TRBV6-2 or TRBV6-3, the J call TRBJ2-4, with a weak D call TRBD2 (5 bases). V was shortened by 5 bases and J by 8 bases, with 7 bases between the two germline ends. This CDR3 region has 11 residues. Germline assignment: CDR1 MNHEY and CDR2 SVGEGT. Here the CDR3 reads CASSERDIQYF. CDR3 nucleotide sequence: TGTGCCAGCAGTGAGAGGGACATTCAGTACTTC.

The table lists this clone with a few counts. The chain links TRBV30 to TRBJ2-5; TRBD2 is a possible D gene (5 bases). Germline CDR1 is GTSNPN and CDR2 is SVGIG (reference sequence). There are 12 residues in the CDR3. V lost 0 bases to trimming and J lost 5 bases, with 7 bases between them. The CDR3 loop reads CAWSVQRETQYF. CDR3 DNA sequence: TGTGCCTGGAGTGTGCAGCGGGAGACCCAGTACTTC.

This clone appeared once. Within the sample, other DNA sequences also encode this same CDR3. The chain links TRBV7-2 to TRBJ2-7; the D is unclear. This CDR3 spans 12 amino acids. Germline lookup yields CDR1 SGHTA and CDR2 FQGNSA. Deletions cut 2 bases from V and 2 bases from J, with 4 bases between. CDR3 protein: CASSLSAYEQYF. Written as DNA, the CDR3 is TGTGCCAGCAGCTTATCTGCCTACGAGCAGTACTTC.

The chain uses TRBV2 and TRBJ1-5, with D possibly matching TRBD1 (5 bases). From germline, CDR1 is SNHLY and CDR2 FYNNEI. V gave up 5 bases and J gave up 3 bases, with 8 bases separating them. CDR3 length: 13 residues. The CDR3, as DNA: TGTGCCAGCAGTAAGACAGTCAATCAGCCCCAGCATTTT. This codes for CASSKTVNQPQHF.

This clone has only a few counts. The rearrangement links TRBV7-2 to TRBJ1-6; maybe TRBD1 (5 bases). The CDR3 sequence is 16 residues long. Germline CDR1 and CDR2: SGHTA and FQGNSA. The V and J ends lost 1 base and 9 bases respectively, with 16 bases between them. CDR3 sequence: CASSLGAAGRFSPLHF. Written as DNA, the CDR3 is TGTGCCAGCAGCTTAGGCGCGGCAGGGAGGTTTTCACCCCTCCACTTT.